A selection of T cell receptor beta chains follows, all from one sample in a study of cytomegalovirus exposure and HLA in healthy donors. Produced via immunoSEQ multiplex PCR; TCRdb's table is partial and in-frame only. The data show tens of thousands of clones, around 82% seen once. The sequencing input was PBMCs. Receptors were obtained from a female donor in good health and CMV-seronegative. CDR3s include the opening cysteine and the closing phenylalanine or tryptophan. A D gene is named only where the DNA matches it firmly. Clone size is given for some rows only: seen once, a few or many times, or a class if the clone is expanded.

TRBV19,-,-,CASSNFREGWNTEAFF
TRBV30,TRBD2,-,CAWRPRAGGFQETQYF
TRBV4-1,TRBD1,-,CASSHGAGQGSNEQFF
TRBV2,TRBD1,few,CASAMRDRNTGELFF
TRBV18,-,-,CASSPWGGQGNQPQHF
TRBV30,-,-,CAWRNKGERSYGYTF
TRBV13,TRBD2,-,CASSLGLAGVTDTQYF
TRBV7-2,TRBD1,-,CASSLAGTGQRNTIYF
TRBV6-5,TRBD1,-,CASRSDRDYGYTF
TRBV6-1,-,-,CASKQGGNQPQHF
TRBV7-3,TRBD2,-,CASSSPHRAGRGANTGELFF
TRBV29-1,TRBD1,-,CSTRQGTNEKLFF
TRBV27,-,-,CASSLSSRATEAFF
TRBV5-1,-,once,CASRFGTSPEAFF
TRBV27,-,-,CASSLSKIDVWDSLYEQYF
TRBV4-2,-,once,CASSQDRGTYGYTF
TRBV19,-,-,CASHTLQATNEKLFF
TRBV29-1,-,-,CSVDNRECGYTF
TRBV7-9,-,-,CSSLGGKNTEAFF
TRBV9,TRBD1,-,CASRSGQGFSYTF
TRBV11-2,-,-,CASSPSRVSEAFF
TRBV4-1,-,-,CASSPTQGLGNTIYF
TRBV6-5,TRBD1,-,CASRLGQGWRSPLHF
TRBV2,-,-,CASKVTVSQYF
TRBV19,TRBD2,once,CASSIRTSGGTDTQYF
TRBV4-2,TRBD1,-,CASSPPGQELNTGELFF
TRBV7-2,-,-,CASSFSTDTQYF
TRBV18,-,-,CASSPDRRMDQPQHF
TRBV19,-,-,CASTTGGHLNTEAFF
TRBV5-1,-,once,CASSLVGARGYEQYF
TRBV30,TRBD1,once,CAWGQGGAAGSF
TRBV6-5,-,-,CASSFSGTNTEAFF
TRBV27,TRBD1,-,CASSSLGQGSYEQYF
TRBV5-1,-,-,CASSISDWTAYEQYF
TRBV7-2,-,-,CASSFNNSPLHF
TRBV4-3,-,-,CASSQLGGDTQYF
TRBV7-9,-,-,CASSWTHRDRKVGNEQFF
TRBV11-2,-,-,CASSESKYGYTF
TRBV7-9,TRBD1,-,CSSSNMDGTGALTAFF
TRBV2,TRBD2,-,CASTKKGGANTGELFF
TRBV29-1,-,-,CSVQTAPDGANVLTF
TRBV5-4,-,-,CASRARGRVTNTEAFF
TRBV9,-,-,CASSVGRFNEKLFF
TRBV14,TRBD2,-,CASSQEPGLAGGFFETQYF